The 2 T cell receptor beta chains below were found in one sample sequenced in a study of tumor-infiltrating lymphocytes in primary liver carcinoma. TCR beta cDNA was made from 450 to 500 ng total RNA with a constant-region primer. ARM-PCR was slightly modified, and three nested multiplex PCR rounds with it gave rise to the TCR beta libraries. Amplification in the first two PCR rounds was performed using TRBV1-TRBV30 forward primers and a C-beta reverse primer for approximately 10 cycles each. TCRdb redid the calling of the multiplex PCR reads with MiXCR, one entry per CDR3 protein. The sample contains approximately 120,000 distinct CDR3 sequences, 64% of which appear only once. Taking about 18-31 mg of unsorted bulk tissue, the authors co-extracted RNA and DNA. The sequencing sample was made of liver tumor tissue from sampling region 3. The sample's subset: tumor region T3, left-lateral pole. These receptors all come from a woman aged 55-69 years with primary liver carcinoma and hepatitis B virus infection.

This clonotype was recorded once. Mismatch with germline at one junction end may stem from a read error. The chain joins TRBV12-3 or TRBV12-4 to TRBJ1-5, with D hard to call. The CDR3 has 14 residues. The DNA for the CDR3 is TGTGCCAGCAGTTTAGCTCGGAGCAATCAGCCCCAGGATTTT. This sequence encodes CASSLARSNQPQDF.

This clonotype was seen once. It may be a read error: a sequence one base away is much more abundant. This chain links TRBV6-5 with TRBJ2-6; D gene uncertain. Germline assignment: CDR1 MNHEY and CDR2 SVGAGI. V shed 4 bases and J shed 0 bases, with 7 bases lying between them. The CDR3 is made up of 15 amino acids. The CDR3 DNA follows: TGTGCCAGCAGTTCCCCACTCTCTGGGGCCAACGTCCTGACTTTC. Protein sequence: CASSSPLSGANVLTF.